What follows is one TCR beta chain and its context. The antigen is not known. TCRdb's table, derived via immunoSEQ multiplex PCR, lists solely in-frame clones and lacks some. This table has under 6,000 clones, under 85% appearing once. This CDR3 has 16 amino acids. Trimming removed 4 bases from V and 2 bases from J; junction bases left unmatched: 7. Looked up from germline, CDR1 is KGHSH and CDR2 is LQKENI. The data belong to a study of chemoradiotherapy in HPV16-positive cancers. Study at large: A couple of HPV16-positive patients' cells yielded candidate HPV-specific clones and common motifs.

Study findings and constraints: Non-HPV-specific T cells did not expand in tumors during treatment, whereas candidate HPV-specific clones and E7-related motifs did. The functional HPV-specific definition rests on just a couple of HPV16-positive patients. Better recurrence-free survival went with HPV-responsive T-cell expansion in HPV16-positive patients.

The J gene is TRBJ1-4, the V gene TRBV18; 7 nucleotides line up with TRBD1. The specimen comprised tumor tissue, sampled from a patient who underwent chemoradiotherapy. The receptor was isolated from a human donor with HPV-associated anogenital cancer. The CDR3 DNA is TGTGCCAGCTCACTAAACTACAGGGGTACTAATGAAAAACTGTTTTTT. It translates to CASSLNYRGTNEKLFF. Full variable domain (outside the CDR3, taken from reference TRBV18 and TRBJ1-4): NAGVMQNPRHLVRRRGQEARLRCSPMKGHSHVYWYRQLPEEGLKFMVYLQKENIIDESGMPKERFSAEFPKEGPSILRIQQVVRGDSAAYFCASSLNYRGTNEKLFFGSGTQLSVL.